One sample yielded the 6 T cell receptor beta chains listed below, sequenced in a study of shared clonotypes between healthy human individuals. Only in-frame clones appear in the TCRdb table, and some are missing; sequencing was by immunoSEQ multiplex PCR. The table includes 2,500,000 or so clones, 85% to 95% detected once. The sample taken for sequencing was naive CD4+ T cells sorted from blood. Described subset: CD45RA+ positively selected. The origin of the receptors is a man younger than 35 in good health.

CDR3 nucleotides: TGTGCCAGCAGCACCGGGACAGGAGTAGAGACCCAGTACTTC. Protein: CASSTGTGVETQYF. The V gene is TRBV25-1, the J gene TRBJ2-5; TRBD1 matches 8 bases. CDR1 and CDR2 (germline): MGHDK, SYGVNS. The V segment lost 6 bases and the J segment 4 bases; nucleotides outside the gene matches: 7. The CDR3 extends over 14 amino acids.

The CDR3 spells CASCLGGQETQYF. As DNA, the CDR3 is TGTGCCAGTTGCCTTGGGGGGCAAGAGACCCAGTACTTC. V and J are TRBV28 and TRBJ2-5, with D maybe TRBD2 (6 bases). There are 13 residues in the CDR3. The germline V gene encodes CDR1 MDHEN and CDR2 SYDVKM. Between the trimmed V and J ends, which lost 9 bases and 2 bases, there was a span of 13 bases.

This clone was seen more than once but under ten times. The chain has TRBV4-3 and TRBJ1-5; D remains ambiguous. The germline V gene has CDR1 LGHNA and CDR2 YSLEER. CDR3 length: 15 residues. Trimming shortened V by 3 bases and J by 2 bases, and 11 bases separated the two germline ends. DNA of the CDR3: TGCGCCAGCAGCCAGGTCTTAGTGGGCAATCAGCCCCAGCATTTT. This encodes CASSQVLVGNQPQHF.

V and J are TRBV14 and TRBJ2-5; D call uncertain. The CDR3 is 14 residues long. The ends were cut back, 6 bases at V and 4 bases at J, with 15 bases in the middle. CDR1 is SGHDN, CDR2 FVKESK, per germline. CDR3 in amino acids: CASRRGSLGETQYF. The CDR3 DNA reads TGTGCCAGCAGGCGCGGCAGCCTGGGAGAGACCCAGTACTTC.

This chain joins TRBV19 and TRBJ1-5, with D possibly being TRBD1 (5 bases). Trimming took 3 bases from V and 0 from J, leaving 12 bases between them. CDR1 is LNHDA, CDR2 SQIVND, per germline (reference sequence). This CDR3 region has 16 residues. DNA for the CDR3: TGTGCCAGTAGTATCAGTGCAGGGTATAGCAATCAGCCCCAGCATTTT. This sequence encodes CASSISAGYSNQPQHF.

V gene TRBV30 combines with J gene TRBJ1-2, with no clear D. Germline V gene sequence: CDR1 GTSNPN, CDR2 SVGIG (reference sequence). The CDR3 length is 12 residues. The CDR3, as DNA: TGTGCTTCAGCCGCCCCCAACTATGGCTACACCTTC. As protein: CASAAPNYGYTF.